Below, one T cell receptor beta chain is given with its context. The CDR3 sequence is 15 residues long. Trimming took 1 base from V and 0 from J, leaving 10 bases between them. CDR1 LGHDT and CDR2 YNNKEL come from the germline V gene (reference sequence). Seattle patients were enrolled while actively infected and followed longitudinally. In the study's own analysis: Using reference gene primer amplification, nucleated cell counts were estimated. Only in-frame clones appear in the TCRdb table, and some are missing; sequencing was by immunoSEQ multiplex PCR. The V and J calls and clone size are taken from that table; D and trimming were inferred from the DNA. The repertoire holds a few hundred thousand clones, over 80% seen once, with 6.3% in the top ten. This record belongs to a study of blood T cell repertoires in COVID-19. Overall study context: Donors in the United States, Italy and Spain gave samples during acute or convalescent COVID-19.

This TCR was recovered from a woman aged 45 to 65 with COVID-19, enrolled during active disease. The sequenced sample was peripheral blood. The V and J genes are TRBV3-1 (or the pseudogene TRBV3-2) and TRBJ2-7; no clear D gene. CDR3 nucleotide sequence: TGTGCCAGCAGCCAAGGACCCACAGACTCCTACGAGCAGTACTTC. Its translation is CASSQGPTDSYEQYF.